This T cell receptor beta chain is drawn from a study of T cells after somatic rescue of genetic block. This clone was recorded a few times. CDR1 is SGHTA, CDR2 FQGTGA, per germline. Trimming removed 0 bases from V and 5 bases from J, with 7 bases in between. This CDR3 contains 13 residues. The repertoire was sequenced with immunoSEQ multiplex PCR; TCRdb's copy has only in-frame clones and lacks some. The sample consists of more than 9,500 clones, around 72% of them appearing once. The sequence was obtained from a boy aged 10-17 years. What was sequenced was peripheral blood mononuclear cells (PBMCs). The gene calls are TRBV7-3 and TRBJ2-5; a weak D match, TRBD1 (5 bases). CDR3 residues: CASSLTKGETQYF. The CDR3 nucleotides are TGTGCCAGCAGCTTAACCAAGGGGGAGACCCAGTACTTC. Filled out from reference TRBV7-3 and TRBJ2-5, the complete variable domain reads GAGVSQTPSNKVTEKGKYVELRCDPISGHTALYWYRQSLGQGPEFLIYFQGTGAADDSGLPNDRFFAVRPEGSVSTLKIQRTERGDSAVYLCASSLTKGETQYFGPGTRLLVL.